Each of the 26 T cell receptor beta chains below was sequenced from the same sample in a study of cytomegalovirus exposure and HLA in healthy donors (dated by TCRdb to about 2017). Receptors were amplified or captured by the immunoSEQ multiplex PCR assay. For the multiplex PCR, a mixture combining 60 forward primers for TCR Vbeta segments and 13 reverse primers for TCR Jbeta segments was used. This is the immuneACCESS table as TCRdb keeps it, with only in-frame sequences that have V and J called. A part of the clones is gone; compared with another copy, unresolved V genes explain less than half, and the rest is unexplained. This sample's clone table shows over 25,000 clones. The ten largest make up 0.71% of the sample. The sample comprised PBMCs. These receptors originate from a young man in good health and CMV-seronegative.

The genes are TRBV6-5 and TRBJ1-2, with a possible D match to TRBD1 (6 bases). The V gene lost 8 bases and the J gene lost 6 bases, with 10 bases spanning the gap. The germline V gene has CDR1 MNHEY and CDR2 SVGAGI. The CDR3 loop spans 11 amino acids. CDR3 protein: CASGWGHGYTF. CDR3 coding DNA: TGTGCCAGCGGTTGGGGGCATGGCTACACCTTC.

The chain couples TRBV5-8 to TRBJ2-5; the match to TRBD1 covers 7 bases. The germline V gene has CDR1 SGHTS and CDR2 YDEGEE. The V segment lost 0 bases and the J segment 2 bases; nucleotides outside the gene matches: 7. The CDR3 runs to 16 residues. The CDR3 region has the DNA TGTGCCAGCAGCTTGGGAGACAGGGTATTTCAAGAGACCCAGTACTTC. Amino acid sequence: CASSLGDRVFQETQYF. The full variable domain, its missing parts supplied by reference TRBV5-8 and TRBJ2-5, is EAGVTQSPTHLIKTRGQQATLRCSPISGHTSVYWYQQALGLGLQFLLWYDEGEERNRGNFPPRFSGRQFPNYSSELNVNALELEDSALYLCASSLGDRVFQETQYFGPGTRLLVL.

The chain couples TRBV19 to TRBJ2-5, with 7 bases that match TRBD2. The ends lost 7 bases at V and 1 base at J; junction bases unmatched: 9. CDR3 size: 15 residues. From germline, CDR1 is LNHDA and CDR2 SQIVND (reference sequence). The DNA of the CDR3 is TGTGCCAGTACCATAGCGGGCGCAACCCAAGAGACCCAGTACTTC. It encodes CASTIAGATQETQYF.

The J gene is TRBJ1-1, the V gene TRBV19; 10 positions agree with TRBD1. V lost 5 bases, J lost 7 bases, and 10 bases stayed unmatched. CDR1 and CDR2 from the germline V gene are LNHDA and SQIVND (reference sequence). The CDR3 is made up of 15 amino acids. As DNA, the CDR3 is TGTGCCAGTAGTCAGCCCGACAGGGGGCGGATTGAAGCTTTCTTT. Residues: CASSQPDRGRIEAFF.

CDR3 coding DNA: TGTGCCAGCAGCTTCTTCCCGGACAGGGTGAACACTGAAGCTTTCTTT. Translating gives CASSFFPDRVNTEAFF. The chain employs TRBV7-2 and TRBJ1-1; TRBD1 matches 8 bases. Trimming took 3 bases from V and 0 from J; bases not matched to a gene: 6. This CDR3 is built from 16 residues. The germline gives CDR1 SGHTA, CDR2 FQGNSA.

J is TRBJ2-7 and V is TRBV19, with 11 positions matching TRBD2. The CDR3 contains 16 residues. V was clipped by 3 bases and J by 2 bases; unmatched bases: 6. Germline V gene data show CDR1 as LNHDA and CDR2 as SQIVND (reference sequence). The CDR3: CASSMVVAGGPYEQYF. CDR3 bases: TGTGCCAGTAGTATGGTCGTAGCGGGAGGGCCCTACGAGCAGTACTTC.

The J gene is TRBJ2-6, the V gene TRBV2, with 10 bases lining up with TRBD1. This CDR3 contains 19 residues. J gave up 0 bases and V 6 bases, and 11 bases lay outside the gene matches. Germline V gene sequence: CDR1 SNHLY, CDR2 FYNNEI. CDR3 in DNA: TGTGCCAGCAGCCTTCGACAGGGGGCACTGAGCTCTGGGGCCAACGTCCTGACTTTC. This codes for CASSLRQGALSSGANVLTF.

The V call is TRBV4-3, the J call TRBJ1-3; D call uncertain. CDR1 LGHNA and CDR2 YSLEER come from the germline V gene. Trimming stripped 3 bases from V and 0 bases from J, with 6 bases between. The CDR3 is 14 residues long. CDR3 loop: CASSHGSSGNTIYF. CDR3 sequence (DNA): TGCGCCAGCAGCCACGGGAGCTCTGGAAACACCATATATTTT.

The gene calls are TRBV9 and TRBJ2-2; no clear D. V gave up 0 bases and J gave up 4 bases, with 7 bases separating them. The CDR3 loop spans 14 amino acids. The germline gives CDR1 SGDLS, CDR2 YYNGEE. CDR3 coding DNA: TGTGCCAGCAGCGTAGGACTCCCCACCGGGGAGCTGTTTTTT. This sequence encodes CASSVGLPTGELFF.

The gene calls are TRBV11-3 and TRBJ2-6; no reliable D call. Germline V gene sequence: CDR1 SGHNT, CDR2 YENEEA. V lost 4 bases to trimming and J lost 0 bases, with 10 bases between them. The length of the CDR3 is 16 residues. The CDR3 region has the DNA TGTGCCAGCAGCTCACGGTCCCTCTCTGGGGCCAACGTCCTGACTTTC. Its protein product is CASSSRSLSGANVLTF.

This chain links TRBV4-3 with TRBJ2-2; a weak D match, TRBD2 (5 bases). V lost 0 bases and J 6 bases, leaving 17 bases between the germline ends. The CDR3 runs 17 residues. The germline CDR1 and CDR2 sequences are LGHNA and YSLEER. The CDR3 DNA follows: TGCGCCAGCAGCCAAGAAGCGGTGGGAAGTAAAGCCGGGGAGCTGTTTTTT. Its protein is CASSQEAVGSKAGELFF.

The chain has TRBV13 and TRBJ2-1; 16 bases match TRBD2. This CDR3 region has 17 residues. V gave up 2 bases and J gave up 10 bases; unmatched junction bases: 8. Germline V gene sequence: CDR1 PRHDT, CDR2 FYEKMQ (reference sequence). DNA for the CDR3: TGTGCCAGCAGCTTACTGGGGACTAGCGGGGGGGCTGAAGAGCAGTTCTTC. It specifies CASSLLGTSGGAEEQFF.

The V call is TRBV5-1, the J call TRBJ2-1; 11 positions match TRBD2. The CDR3 sequence is 16 residues long. CDR1 and CDR2 from the germline V gene are SGHRS and YFSETQ. With V trimmed by 7 bases and J by 4 bases, 10 bases remained unmatched. The CDR3 region is CASGLSGRAAYNEQFF. The CDR3 DNA follows: TGCGCCAGCGGCCTTAGCGGGAGGGCAGCGTACAATGAGCAGTTCTTC.

The chain couples TRBV9 to TRBJ1-5, with D maybe TRBD1 (5 bases). Germline V gene data show CDR1 as SGDLS and CDR2 as YYNGEE. The CDR3 totals 15 residues. V dropped 4 bases and J dropped 7 bases, with 18 bases sitting between them. The DNA for the CDR3 is TGTGCCAGCAGCCCCGGGACTTCCCTCGAACAGCCCCAGCATTTT. The encoded protein is CASSPGTSLEQPQHF.

This rearrangement joins TRBV7-2 to TRBJ1-5; 10 bases align to TRBD1. V was clipped by 2 bases and J by 5 bases; unmatched bases: 3. The CDR3 extends over 15 amino acids. CDR1 SGHTA and CDR2 FQGNSA come from the germline V gene. The CDR3: CASSLSGTGDQPQHF. The CDR3 coding sequence is TGTGCCAGCAGCTTATCCGGGACAGGGGATCAGCCCCAGCATTTT.

This rearrangement joins TRBV18 to TRBJ1-2; weak D call: TRBD1 (6 bases). V gave up 4 bases and J gave up 5 bases, with 14 bases separating them. Germline CDR1 and CDR2: KGHSH and LQKENI. The CDR3 length is 14 residues. Here the CDR3 reads CASSRTGTRYGYTF. The CDR3 DNA is TGTGCCAGCTCACGGACCGGGACACGGTATGGCTACACCTTC.

The V and J genes are TRBV5-4 and TRBJ2-7, with a weak D call TRBD2 (6 bases). V lost 3 bases and J lost 3, with 16 bases in between. CDR1 and CDR2 (germline): SGHNT, YYREEE (reference sequence). The CDR3 loop spans 15 amino acids. This CDR3 is CASSSLDSGVYEQYF. CDR3 sequence (DNA): TGTGCCAGCAGCTCACTTGATTCGGGGGTCTACGAGCAGTACTTC. The full variable domain, completed using reference TRBV5-4 and TRBJ2-7, is ETGVTQSPTHLIKTRGQQVTLRCSSQSGHNTVSWYQQALGQGPQFIFQYYREEENGRGNFPPRFSGLQFPNYSSELNVNALELDDSALYLCASSSLDSGVYEQYFGPGTRLTVT.

The rearrangement uses TRBV27 and TRBJ2-7; 7 positions match TRBD2. Germline values: CDR1 MNHEY, CDR2 SMNVEV (reference sequence). This CDR3 is 14 amino acids long. J gave up 0 bases and V 8 bases, and 7 bases lay outside the gene matches. In DNA, the CDR3 is TGTGCCAGCGGCGGGGGACCGTTCTCCTACGAGCAGTACTTC. Translation gives CASGGGPFSYEQYF.

V and J are TRBV11-2 and TRBJ2-1, with D tentatively TRBD2 (6 bases). Per the germline V gene, CDR1 is SGHAT and CDR2 is FQNNGV. V lost 4 bases to trimming and J lost 7 bases, with 14 bases between them. CDR3 size: 14 residues. CDR3 loop: CASSSTRIGNEQFF. The CDR3 bases are TGTGCCAGCAGCTCGACTAGAATCGGGAATGAGCAGTTCTTC.

The rearrangement uses TRBV30 and TRBJ1-2, with TRBD1 as a possible D gene (6 bases). The CDR3 contains 13 residues. From germline, CDR1 is GTSNPN and CDR2 SVGIG (reference sequence). V lost 0 bases and J lost 4, with 9 bases in between. The CDR3 DNA is TGTGCCTGGAGTGTCGGGGGGGCCTATGGCTACACCTTC. This translates into CAWSVGGAYGYTF.

The chain combines TRBV6-5 with TRBJ2-7; 7 bases line up with TRBD2. The CDR3 has 15 residues. Germline V CDR1 and CDR2: MNHEY, SVGAGI. Trimming took 2 bases from V and 4 from J; bases not matched to a gene: 8. The CDR3 region is CASSYGAGRDYEQYF. The CDR3 nucleotides read TGTGCCAGCAGTTACGGAGCAGGGAGGGATTACGAGCAGTACTTC.

J is TRBJ1-2 and V is TRBV20-1; D unresolved. This CDR3 spans 11 amino acids. Per the germline V gene, CDR1 is DFQATT and CDR2 is SNEGSKA (reference sequence). The CDR3 loop reads CSTRVNYGYTF. For the CDR3, the DNA is TGCAGCACGAGGGTTAACTATGGCTACACCTTC.

This chain uses TRBV2 with TRBJ2-5; the match to TRBD1 covers 7 bases. With 8 bases clipped from V and 4 bases from J, the junction kept 13 bases outside the gene matches. Germline CDR1 reads SNHLY; CDR2 reads FYNNEI. The CDR3 spans 15 residues. CDR3 region: CASGLQGMGGETQYF. The CDR3 nucleotides read TGTGCCAGCGGTCTACAGGGGATGGGTGGAGAGACCCAGTACTTC. Together with reference TRBV2 and TRBJ2-5, the CDR3 gives the full variable domain: EPEVTQTPSHQVTQMGQEVILRCVPISNHLYFYWYRQILGQKVEFLVSFYNNEISEKSEIFDDQFSVERPDGSNFTLKIRSTKLEDSAMYFCASGLQGMGGETQYFGPGTRLLVL.

This chain links TRBV4-2 with TRBJ1-2; D unclear. The CDR3 contains 15 residues. Per the germline V gene, CDR1 is LGHNA and CDR2 is YNFKEQ. The germline V and J ends were trimmed by 5 bases and 4 bases, with 17 bases remaining between them. The CDR3 loop is CASSSTLGRPYGYTF. CDR3 coding DNA: TGTGCCAGCAGCTCGACCCTGGGCAGGCCCTATGGCTACACCTTC.

The V and J genes are TRBV29-1 and TRBJ2-1; 9 positions agree with TRBD1. Germline CDR1 SQVTM, CDR2 ANQGSEA. The CDR3 runs to 15 residues. With 3 bases clipped from V and 4 bases from J, the junction kept 7 bases outside the gene matches. CDR3 sequence reads: CSVEYRDRVYNEQFF. The DNA for the CDR3 is TGCAGCGTTGAGTACCGGGACAGGGTGTACAATGAGCAGTTCTTC.

The chain recombines TRBV11-3 with TRBJ2-5; TRBD1 is a possible D gene (6 bases). This CDR3 spans 13 amino acids. Germline V CDR1 and CDR2: SGHNT, YENEEA. Between the trimmed V and J ends, which lost 6 bases and 4 bases, there was a span of 12 bases. CDR3 in DNA: TGTGCCAGCAGAGTACAGGGTGGAGAGACCCAGTACTTC. Protein: CASRVQGGETQYF. The full variable domain, with the rest looked up from reference TRBV11-3 and TRBJ2-5, is EAGVVQSPRYKIIEKKQPVAFWCNPISGHNTLYWYLQNLGQGPELLIRYENEEAVDDSQLPKDRFSAERLKGVDSTLKIQPAELGDSAVYLCASRVQGGETQYFGPGTRLLVL.